This paragraph covers one T cell receptor beta chain sequence. The table came from immunoSEQ multiplex PCR; TCRdb's copy has only in-frame clones and leaves some out. The data contain more than 95,000 clones, 65% to 85% of them seen just once; the ten biggest clones take up 5.9%. This CDR3 has 15 residues. Germline CDR1 and CDR2: MRHNA and SNTAGT. The ends lost 5 bases at V and 10 bases at J; junction bases unmatched: 9. This sample was taken from a study of blood T cell repertoires in COVID-19. The TCR originated in an elderly man with active or convalescent COVID-19. This chain links TRBV6-4 with TRBJ2-1; the match to TRBD2 covers 12 bases. The sequenced sample was peripheral blood. This CDR3 is CASSSSGGARGEQFF. The DNA for the CDR3 is TGTGCCAGCAGTTCTAGCGGGGGGGCCCGGGGAGAGCAGTTCTTC.